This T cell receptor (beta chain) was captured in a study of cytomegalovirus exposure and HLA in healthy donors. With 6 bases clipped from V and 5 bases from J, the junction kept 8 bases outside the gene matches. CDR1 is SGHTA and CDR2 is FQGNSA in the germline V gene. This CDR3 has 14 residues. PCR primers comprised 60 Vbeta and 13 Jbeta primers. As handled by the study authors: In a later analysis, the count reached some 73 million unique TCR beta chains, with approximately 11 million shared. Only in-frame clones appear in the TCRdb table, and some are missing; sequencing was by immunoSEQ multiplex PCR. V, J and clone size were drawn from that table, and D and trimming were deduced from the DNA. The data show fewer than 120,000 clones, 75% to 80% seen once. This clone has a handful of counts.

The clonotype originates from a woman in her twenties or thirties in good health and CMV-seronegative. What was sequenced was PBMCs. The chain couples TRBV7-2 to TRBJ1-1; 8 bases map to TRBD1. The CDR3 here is CASSTQGALTEAFF. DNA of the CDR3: TGTGCCAGCAGTACCCAGGGGGCCTTGACTGAAGCTTTCTTT.